The 6 T cell receptor beta chains reported below all come from one sample, sequenced in a study of T cells after yellow fever vaccination. TCRdb processed the 5' RACE reads anew with MiXCR; each CDR3 protein has one entry. Found here are under 300,000 distinct CDR3 sequences, roughly 6.3% of them singletons; the top ten hold 0.85% to 1.2%. The sample in question was CD4+ T cells sorted from PBMCs, obtained on the day of the yellow fever booster vaccination. Receptor source: a man aged 25 to 45 who received the YFV17D yellow fever vaccine.

This clonotype was detected ten times or more. The V call is TRBV7-2, the J call TRBJ2-7; D might be TRBD2 (5 bases). Trimming took 4 bases from V and 4 from J, leaving 17 bases between them. This CDR3 has 15 residues. Germline CDR1 and CDR2: SGHTA and FQGNSA. Here the CDR3 DNA reads TGTGCCAGCAGCTCCCAAGCGGCCTCTTTGTACGAGCAGTACTTC. This encodes CASSSQAASLYEQYF.

CDR3 residues: CASSRGEEALNEQFF. DNA for the CDR3: TGCGCCAGCAGCCGGGGAGAGGAGGCACTCAATGAGCAGTTCTTC. The chain is built from TRBV5-1 and TRBJ2-1, with D perhaps matching TRBD2 (5 bases). The germline V and J ends were trimmed by 4 bases and 6 bases, with 17 bases remaining between them. There are 15 residues in the CDR3. Germline assignment: CDR1 SGHRS and CDR2 YFSETQ. The full variable domain, completed using reference TRBV5-1 and TRBJ2-1, is KAGVTQTPRYLIKTRGQQVTLSCSPISGHRSVSWYQQTPGQGLQFLFEYFSETQRNKGNFPGRFSGRQFSNSRSEMNVSTLELGDSALYLCASSRGEEALNEQFFGPGTRLTVL.

In its sample, this clonotype was seen a few times. The V call is TRBV10-3, the J call TRBJ2-1; 7 bases line up with TRBD1. This CDR3 has 16 residues. Germline assignment: CDR1 ENHRY and CDR2 SYGVKD. V trimming: 5 bases; J trimming: 0 bases; junction bases outside the gene matches: 7. The CDR3 sequence is CAISTRGGSSYNEQFF. The CDR3, as DNA: TGTGCCATCAGTACGAGAGGGGGCAGCTCCTACAATGAGCAGTTCTTC.

This clonotype was observed a handful of times. The chain uses TRBV19 and TRBJ2-1; 7 bases are shared with TRBD2. With 0 bases clipped from V and 0 bases from J, the junction kept 2 bases outside the gene matches. The CDR3 sequence is 16 residues long. CDR1 is LNHDA, CDR2 SQIVND, per germline (reference sequence). The CDR3 DNA reads TGTGCCAGTAGTATAGAAGCGGGAAGCTCCTACAATGAGCAGTTCTTC. Translating gives CASSIEAGSSYNEQFF.

This clonotype was detected ten times or more. J is TRBJ2-5 and V is TRBV15; 8 bases match TRBD2. The CDR3 extends over 14 amino acids. The V gene end was trimmed by 4 bases and the J gene end by 5 bases; junction bases not matched to a gene: 6. CDR1 and CDR2 (germline): LNHNV, YYDKDF (reference sequence). DNA of the CDR3: TGTGCCACCAGCACCTTTGGCGGGAGGGAGACCCAGTACTTC. It yields the protein CATSTFGGRETQYF.

This clonotype was seen more than once but under ten times. The chain links TRBV9 to TRBJ2-1; D is unresolved. The CDR3 sequence is 15 residues long. Deletions cut 0 bases from V and 8 bases from J, with 15 bases between. CDR1 and CDR2 from the germline V gene are SGDLS and YYNGEE. CDR3 coding DNA: TGTGCCAGCAGCGTAGCGGCCCTTCGTCTGGATGAGCAGTTCTTC. Its translation is CASSVAALRLDEQFF.